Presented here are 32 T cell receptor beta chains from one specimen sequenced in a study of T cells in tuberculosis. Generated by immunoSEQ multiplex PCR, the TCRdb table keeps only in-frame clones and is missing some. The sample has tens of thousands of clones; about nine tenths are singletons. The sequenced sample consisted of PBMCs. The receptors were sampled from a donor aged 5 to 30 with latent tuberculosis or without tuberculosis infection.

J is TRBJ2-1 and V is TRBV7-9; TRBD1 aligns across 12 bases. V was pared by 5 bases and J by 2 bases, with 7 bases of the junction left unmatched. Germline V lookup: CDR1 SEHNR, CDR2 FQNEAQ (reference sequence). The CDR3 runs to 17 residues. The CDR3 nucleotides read TGTGCCAGCAGCCACAAAGGGACAGGGGGCGCCTACAATGAGCAGTTCTTC. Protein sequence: CASSHKGTGGAYNEQFF.

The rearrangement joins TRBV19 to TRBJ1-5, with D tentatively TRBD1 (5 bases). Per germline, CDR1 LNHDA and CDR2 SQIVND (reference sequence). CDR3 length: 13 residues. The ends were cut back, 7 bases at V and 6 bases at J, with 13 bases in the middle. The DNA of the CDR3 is TGTGCCAGTACCCAGGGATTCGCTCAGCCCCAGCATTTT. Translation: CASTQGFAQPQHF.

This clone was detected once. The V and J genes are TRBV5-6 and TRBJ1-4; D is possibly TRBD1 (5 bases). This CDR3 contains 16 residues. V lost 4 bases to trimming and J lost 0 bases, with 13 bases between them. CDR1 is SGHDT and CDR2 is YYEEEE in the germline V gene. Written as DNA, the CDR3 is TGTGCCAGCAGCCCGACTTTGGGGCCAACTAATGAAAAACTGTTTTTT. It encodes CASSPTLGPTNEKLFF.

CDR3 nucleotide sequence: TGTGCCACCAGCAGAGGCAGGGGGCTTACAACCTACGAGCAGTACTTC. Encoded protein: CATSRGRGLTTYEQYF. This rearrangement joins TRBV15 to TRBJ2-7; 8 bases agree with TRBD1. The germline V gene encodes CDR1 LNHNV and CDR2 YYDKDF (reference sequence). V lost 1 base, J lost 2 bases, and 7 bases stayed unmatched. The CDR3 is made up of 16 amino acids.

CDR3 residues: CAWSGAGGRGDTQYF. The CDR3 nucleotides are TGTGCCTGGAGCGGAGCGGGGGGGAGGGGAGATACGCAGTATTTT. V usage is TRBV30 and J usage is TRBJ2-3; 10 nucleotides match TRBD2. Germline lookup yields CDR1 GTSNPN and CDR2 SVGIG (reference sequence). The CDR3 covers 15 residues. V gave up 3 bases and J gave up 5 bases; unmatched junction bases: 8.

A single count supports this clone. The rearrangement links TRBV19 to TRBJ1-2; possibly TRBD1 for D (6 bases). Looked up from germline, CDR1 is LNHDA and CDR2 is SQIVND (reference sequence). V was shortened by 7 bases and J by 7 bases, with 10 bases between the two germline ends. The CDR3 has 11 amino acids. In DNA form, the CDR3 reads TGTGCCAGTACAGGGGTAGGTGGCTACACCTTC. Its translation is CASTGVGGYTF.

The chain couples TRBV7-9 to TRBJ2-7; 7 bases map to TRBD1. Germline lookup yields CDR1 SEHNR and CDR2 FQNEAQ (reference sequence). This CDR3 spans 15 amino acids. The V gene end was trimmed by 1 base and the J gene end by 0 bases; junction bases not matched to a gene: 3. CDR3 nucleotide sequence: TGTGCCAGCAGCTTAGTCGGACAGGTCTCCTACGAGCAGTACTTC. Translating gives CASSLVGQVSYEQYF.

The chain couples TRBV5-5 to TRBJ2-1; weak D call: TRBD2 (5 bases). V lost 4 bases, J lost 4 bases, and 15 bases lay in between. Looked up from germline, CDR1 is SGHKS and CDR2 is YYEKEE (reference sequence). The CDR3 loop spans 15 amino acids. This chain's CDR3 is CASSPDYRGYNEQFF. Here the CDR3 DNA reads TGTGCCAGCAGCCCAGACTACCGCGGATACAATGAGCAGTTCTTC.

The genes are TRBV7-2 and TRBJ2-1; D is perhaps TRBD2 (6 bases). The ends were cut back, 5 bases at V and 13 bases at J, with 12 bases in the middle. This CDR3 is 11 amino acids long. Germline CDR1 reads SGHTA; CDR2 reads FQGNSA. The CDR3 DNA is TGTGCCAGCAGCCCGGGACTTTTCCAGTTCTTC. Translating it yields CASSPGLFQFF.

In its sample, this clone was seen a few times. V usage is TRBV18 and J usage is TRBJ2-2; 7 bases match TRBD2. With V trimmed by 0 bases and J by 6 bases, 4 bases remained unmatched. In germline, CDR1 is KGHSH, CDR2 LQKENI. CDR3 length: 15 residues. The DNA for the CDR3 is TGTGCCAGCTCACCACCGTTCGGGGGGTCCGGGGAGCTGTTTTTT. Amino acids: CASSPPFGGSGELFF.

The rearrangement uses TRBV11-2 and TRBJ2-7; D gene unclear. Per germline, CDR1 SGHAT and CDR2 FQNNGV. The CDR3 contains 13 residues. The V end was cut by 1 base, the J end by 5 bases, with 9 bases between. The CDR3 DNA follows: TGTGCCAGCAGCTTAGTGGGCAGTAACGAGCAGTACTTC. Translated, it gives CASSLVGSNEQYF.

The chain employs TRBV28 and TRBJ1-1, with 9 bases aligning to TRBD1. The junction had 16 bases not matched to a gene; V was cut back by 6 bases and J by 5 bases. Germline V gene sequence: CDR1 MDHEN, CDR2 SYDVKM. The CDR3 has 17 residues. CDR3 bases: TGTGCCAGCAGGATGGCTATTGACAGGGGGAGAATGACTGAAGCTTTCTTT. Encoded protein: CASRMAIDRGRMTEAFF.

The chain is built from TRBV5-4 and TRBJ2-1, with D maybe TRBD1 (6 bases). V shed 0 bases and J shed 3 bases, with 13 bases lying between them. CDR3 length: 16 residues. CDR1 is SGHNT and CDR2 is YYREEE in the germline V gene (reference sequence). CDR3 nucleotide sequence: TGTGCCAGCAGCTTGGCCGTTAGGGACAACTACAATGAGCAGTTCTTC. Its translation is CASSLAVRDNYNEQFF.

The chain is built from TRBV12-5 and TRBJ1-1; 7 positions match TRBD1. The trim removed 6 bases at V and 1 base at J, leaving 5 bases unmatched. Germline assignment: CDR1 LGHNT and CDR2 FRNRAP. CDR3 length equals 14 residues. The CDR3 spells CASGPGTANTEAFF. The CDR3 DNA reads TGTGCTAGTGGACCCGGGACAGCGAACACTGAAGCTTTCTTT.

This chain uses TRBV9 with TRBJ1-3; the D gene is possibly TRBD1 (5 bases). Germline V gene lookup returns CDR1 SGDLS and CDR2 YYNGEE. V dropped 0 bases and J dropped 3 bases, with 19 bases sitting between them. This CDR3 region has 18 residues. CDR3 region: CASSVGGTSNWDGNTIYF. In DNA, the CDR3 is TGTGCCAGCAGCGTAGGCGGGACGTCAAACTGGGATGGAAACACCATATATTTT.

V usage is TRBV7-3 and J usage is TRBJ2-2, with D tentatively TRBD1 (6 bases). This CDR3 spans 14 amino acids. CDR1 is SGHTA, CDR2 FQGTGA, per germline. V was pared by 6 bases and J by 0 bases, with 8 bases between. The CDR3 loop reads CASRRQANTGELFF. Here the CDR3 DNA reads TGTGCCAGCAGGAGACAGGCGAACACCGGGGAGCTGTTTTTT. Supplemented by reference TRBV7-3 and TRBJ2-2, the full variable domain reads GAGVSQTPSNKVTEKGKYVELRCDPISGHTALYWYRQSLGQGPEFLIYFQGTGAADDSGLPNDRFFAVRPEGSVSTLKIQRTERGDSAVYLCASRRQANTGELFFGEGSRLTVL.

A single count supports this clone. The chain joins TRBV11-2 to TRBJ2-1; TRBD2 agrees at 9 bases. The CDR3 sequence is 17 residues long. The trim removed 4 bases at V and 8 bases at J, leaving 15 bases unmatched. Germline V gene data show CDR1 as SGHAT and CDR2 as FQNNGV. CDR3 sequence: CASSSLKAGGLTHEQFF. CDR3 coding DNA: TGTGCCAGCAGCTCCTTGAAGGCGGGAGGGTTGACCCATGAGCAGTTCTTC. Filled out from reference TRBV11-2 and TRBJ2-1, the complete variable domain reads EAGVAQSPRYKIIEKRQSVAFWCNPISGHATLYWYQQILGQGPKLLIQFQNNGVVDDSQLPKDRFSAERLKGVDSTLKIQPAKLEDSAVYLCASSSLKAGGLTHEQFFGPGTRLTVL.

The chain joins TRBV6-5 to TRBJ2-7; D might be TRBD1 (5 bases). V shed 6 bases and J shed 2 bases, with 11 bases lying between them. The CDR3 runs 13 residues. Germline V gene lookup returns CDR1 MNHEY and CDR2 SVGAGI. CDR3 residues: CASRPDRAYEQYF. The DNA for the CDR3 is TGTGCCAGCAGACCCGACAGAGCCTACGAGCAGTACTTC.

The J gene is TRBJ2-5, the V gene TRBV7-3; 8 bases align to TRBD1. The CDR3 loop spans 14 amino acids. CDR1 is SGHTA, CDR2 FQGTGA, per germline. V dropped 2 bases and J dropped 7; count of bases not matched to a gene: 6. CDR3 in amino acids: CASSLAGTGTTQYF. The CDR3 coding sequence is TGTGCCAGCAGCTTAGCGGGGACAGGCACGACCCAGTACTTC.

The CDR3 nucleotides read TGTGCCAGCAGTCCTTGGGCCGGCACTGAAGCTTTCTTT. The encoded protein is CASSPWAGTEAFF. The V call is TRBV11-3, the J call TRBJ1-1; D remains ambiguous. The germline V and J ends were trimmed by 6 bases and 4 bases, with 12 bases remaining between them. Germline CDR1 is SGHNT and CDR2 is YENEEA. This CDR3 is 13 amino acids long.

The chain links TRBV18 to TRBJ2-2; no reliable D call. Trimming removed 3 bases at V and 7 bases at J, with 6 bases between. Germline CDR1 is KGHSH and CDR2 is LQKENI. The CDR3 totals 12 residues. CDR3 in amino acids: CASSPYSGELFF. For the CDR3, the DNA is TGTGCCAGCTCACCCTATAGCGGGGAGCTGTTTTTT.

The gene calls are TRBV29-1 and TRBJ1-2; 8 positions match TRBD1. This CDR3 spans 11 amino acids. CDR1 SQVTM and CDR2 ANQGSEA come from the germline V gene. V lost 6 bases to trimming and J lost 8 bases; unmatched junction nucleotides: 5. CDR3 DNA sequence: TGCAGCGTGGGACAGGTTACGGGCTACACCTTC. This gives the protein CSVGQVTGYTF.

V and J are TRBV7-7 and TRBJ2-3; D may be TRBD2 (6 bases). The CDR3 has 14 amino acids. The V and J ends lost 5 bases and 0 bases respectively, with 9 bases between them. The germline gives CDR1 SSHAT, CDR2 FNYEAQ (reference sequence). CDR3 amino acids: CASSAGSSTDTQYF. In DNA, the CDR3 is TGTGCCAGCAGCGCGGGGAGCAGCACAGATACGCAGTATTTT.

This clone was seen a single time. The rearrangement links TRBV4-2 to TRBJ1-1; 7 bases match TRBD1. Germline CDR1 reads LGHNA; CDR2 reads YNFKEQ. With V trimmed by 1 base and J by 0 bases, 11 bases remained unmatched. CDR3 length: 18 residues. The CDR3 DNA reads TGTGCCAGCAGCCAAGTGAGGTCCAGGGGGGTTTTGAACACTGAAGCTTTCTTT. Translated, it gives CASSQVRSRGVLNTEAFF.

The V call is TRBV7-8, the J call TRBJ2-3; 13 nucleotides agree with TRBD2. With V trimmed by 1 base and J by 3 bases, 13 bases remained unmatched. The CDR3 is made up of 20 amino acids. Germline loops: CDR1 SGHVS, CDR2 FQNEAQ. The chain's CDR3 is CASSLVPTSGRARRTDTQYF. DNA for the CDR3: TGTGCCAGCAGCTTAGTCCCCACTAGCGGGAGGGCTCGGAGGACAGATACGCAGTATTTT.

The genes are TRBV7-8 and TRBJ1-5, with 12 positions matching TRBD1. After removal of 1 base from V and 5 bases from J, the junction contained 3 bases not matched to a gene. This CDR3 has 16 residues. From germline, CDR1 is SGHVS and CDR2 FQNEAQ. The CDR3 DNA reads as TGTGCCAGCAGCTTAGGAGGGACAGGGGGCTATCAGCCCCAGCATTTT. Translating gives CASSLGGTGGYQPQHF.

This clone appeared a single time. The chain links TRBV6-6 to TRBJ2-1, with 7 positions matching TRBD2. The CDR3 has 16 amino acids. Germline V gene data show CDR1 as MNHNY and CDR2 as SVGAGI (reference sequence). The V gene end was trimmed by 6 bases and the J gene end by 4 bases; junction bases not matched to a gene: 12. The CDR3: CASSPWAGATYNEQFF. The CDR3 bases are TGTGCCAGCAGCCCGTGGGCGGGAGCCACATACAATGAGCAGTTCTTC.

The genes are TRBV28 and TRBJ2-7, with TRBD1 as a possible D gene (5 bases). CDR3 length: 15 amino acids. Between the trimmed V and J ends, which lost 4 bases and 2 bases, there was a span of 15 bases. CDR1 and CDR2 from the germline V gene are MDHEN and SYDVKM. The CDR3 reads CASSSSGSPPYEQYF. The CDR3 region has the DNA TGTGCCAGCAGTTCCTCAGGGTCCCCCCCCTACGAGCAGTACTTC.

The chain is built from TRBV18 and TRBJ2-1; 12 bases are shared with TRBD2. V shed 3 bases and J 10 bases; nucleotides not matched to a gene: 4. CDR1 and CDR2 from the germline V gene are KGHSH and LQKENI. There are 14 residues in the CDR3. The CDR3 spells CASSPMTSGSEQFF. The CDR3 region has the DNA TGTGCCAGCTCACCGATGACTAGCGGGAGCGAGCAGTTCTTC.

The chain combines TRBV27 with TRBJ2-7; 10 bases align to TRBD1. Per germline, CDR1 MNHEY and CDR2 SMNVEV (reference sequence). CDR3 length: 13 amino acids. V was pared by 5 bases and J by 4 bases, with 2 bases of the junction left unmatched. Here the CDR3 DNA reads TGTGCCAGCAGTCCGGGACAGGGGTACGAGCAGTACTTC. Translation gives CASSPGQGYEQYF.

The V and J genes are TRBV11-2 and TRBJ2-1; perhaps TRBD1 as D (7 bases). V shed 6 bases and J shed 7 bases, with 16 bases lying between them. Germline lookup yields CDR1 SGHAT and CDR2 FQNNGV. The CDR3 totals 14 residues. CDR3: CASRTTQGRNEQFF. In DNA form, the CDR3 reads TGTGCCAGCAGGACGACACAGGGGAGGAATGAGCAGTTCTTC.

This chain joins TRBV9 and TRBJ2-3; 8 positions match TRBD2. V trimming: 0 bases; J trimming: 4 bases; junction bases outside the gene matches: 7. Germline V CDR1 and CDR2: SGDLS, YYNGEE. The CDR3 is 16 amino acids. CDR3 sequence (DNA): TGTGCCAGCAGCGTAGCGATAGCGGGGTTGGCAGATACGCAGTATTTT. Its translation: CASSVAIAGLADTQYF.